Ten or more counts support the clone carrying this T cell receptor beta chain. TCRdb re-derived calls from the RACE reads in MiXCR, one entry per CDR3 protein. This sample yields approximately 80,000 distinct CDR3 sequences, of which around 15% are seen a single time; 3.5% to 6% belongs to the top ten. Time point specified: pre-sensitization, week 0. Indicated treatment: therapeutic diphenylcyclopropenone sensitization with weekly scalp DPC. The V gene lost 1 base and the J gene lost 0 bases, with 7 bases spanning the gap. Germline CDR1 SGHDN, CDR2 FVKESK. This CDR3 has 15 residues. The sample is drawn from a study of human T cells and chemical hapten exposure. Looking at the study overall: The upper back received 0.01% DPC by patch testing, with results read at 6 days.

The sequence was collected from a woman aged 45-65 years with alopecia areata. Some clones in this sample may be carry-over from other donors' samples. The sample here was whole blood, taken in connection with sensitization to the hapten diphenylcyclopropenone (DPC). The V call is TRBV14, the J call TRBJ1-3; no clear D gene. The CDR3 bases are TGTGCCAGCAGCCAAGTGGAATACTCTGGAAACACCATATATTTT. Protein sequence: CASSQVEYSGNTIYF.